Included here is one T cell receptor beta chain sequence, with context. The study reverse transcribed the entire isolated RNA, so it sequenced expressed TCRB transcripts. Sequenced by immunoSEQ multiplex PCR; TCRdb stores in-frame clones only, minus some. Among more than 150,000 clones listed, about 13% were seen once. Germline CDR1 MDHEN, CDR2 SYDVKM. J gave up 5 bases and V 2 bases, and 9 bases lay outside the gene matches. The CDR3 loop spans 17 amino acids. This specimen belongs to a study of beta chain features in type 1 diabetes. The genes are TRBV28 and TRBJ2-1; TRBD2 matches 10 bases. This receptor was identified in a woman aged 18-29 years in good health. The sample was central memory CD4+ T cells from blood. In DNA, the CDR3 is TGTGCCAGCAGTTTAACGGCTAGCGGGAGTGGAGACAATGAGCAGTTCTTC. Encoded protein: CASSLTASGSGDNEQFF. The full variable domain, its missing parts supplied by reference TRBV28 and TRBJ2-1, is DVKVTQSSRYLVKRTGEKVFLECVQDMDHENMFWYRQDPGLGLRLIYFSYDVKMKEKGDIPEGYSVSREKKERFSLILESASTNQTSMYLCASSLTASGSGDNEQFFGPGTRLTVL.